The 21 T cell receptor beta chains reported below all come from one sample, sequenced in a study of blood T cell repertoires in COVID-19. Sequenced by immunoSEQ multiplex PCR; TCRdb stores in-frame clones only, minus some. Seen here are about 200,000 clones, 80% to 95% observed once, and the top ten hold approximately 0.5%. The sample was peripheral blood. The receptor source for this set is a man aged 50-60 years with acute or convalescent COVID-19.

This chain connects TRBV7-9 to TRBJ1-2; D gene uncertain. With 2 bases removed from V and 4 bases from J, the gap between germline ends came to 11 bases. Germline CDR1 and CDR2: SEHNR and FQNEAQ (reference sequence). CDR3 length: 14 residues. In nucleotides, the CDR3 is TGTGCCAGCAGCTTAAACTCGGTGGTCTATGGCTACACCTTC. It encodes CASSLNSVVYGYTF.

The rearrangement uses TRBV19 and TRBJ1-2; TRBD1 matches 8 bases. V shed 6 bases and J 3 bases; nucleotides not matched to a gene: 6. The CDR3 is made up of 14 amino acids. CDR1 is LNHDA, CDR2 SQIVND, per germline (reference sequence). The CDR3 reads CASRNRGYDYGYTF. The CDR3 coding sequence is TGTGCCAGTAGAAACAGGGGGTATGACTATGGCTACACCTTC.

This sequence joins TRBV11-3 and TRBJ2-2, with D possibly being TRBD2 (6 bases). The CDR3 is 15 residues long. V lost 1 base and J 3 bases, leaving 9 bases between the germline ends. Per the germline V gene, CDR1 is SGHNT and CDR2 is YENEEA. The CDR3 here is CASSLGSGDTGELFF. The CDR3 bases are TGTGCCAGCAGCTTAGGTAGCGGCGACACCGGGGAGCTGTTTTTT.

The chain couples TRBV29-1 to TRBJ2-1; 10 positions agree with TRBD1. Germline V gene lookup returns CDR1 SQVTM and CDR2 ANQGSEA. The CDR3 runs to 13 residues. With V trimmed by 5 bases and J by 7 bases, 5 bases remained unmatched. CDR3 amino acids: CSVRDRGLNEQFF. The CDR3 DNA sequence: TGCAGCGTTCGGGACAGGGGATTAAATGAGCAGTTCTTC.

The chain is built from TRBV6-5 and TRBJ1-4; TRBD1 might be the D (6 bases). The V and J ends lost 6 bases and 8 bases respectively, with 19 bases between them. Per germline, CDR1 MNHEY and CDR2 SVGAGI. This CDR3 comprises 15 residues. The CDR3 loop reads CASRRRVGAREKLFF. The CDR3 region has the DNA TGTGCCAGCAGACGCAGAGTGGGGGCGAGGGAAAAACTGTTTTTT.

The gene calls are TRBV7-9 and TRBJ2-5; 7 positions agree with TRBD1. Trimming took 10 bases from V and 4 from J; bases not matched to a gene: 6. Germline loops: CDR1 SEHNR, CDR2 FQNEAQ (reference sequence). The CDR3 loop spans 12 amino acids. The chain's CDR3 is CAIDRAGETQYF. The CDR3 DNA reads as TGTGCCATAGACAGGGCGGGAGAGACCCAGTACTTC.

V is TRBV6-5 and J is TRBJ2-3; D might be TRBD1 (5 bases). CDR3 length: 14 residues. Germline V gene data show CDR1 as MNHEY and CDR2 as SVGAGI. Trimming pared 5 bases from V and 6 bases from J, leaving 15 bases between. In DNA form, the CDR3 reads TGTGCCAGCAGTCCCATCCAGGGCGCGGATACGCAGTATTTT. Translation: CASSPIQGADTQYF.

The chain combines TRBV5-1 with TRBJ1-1; 7 bases are a match to TRBD1. The germline CDR1 and CDR2 sequences are SGHRS and YFSETQ. J was trimmed by 5 bases and V by 5 bases; bases with no gene match: 12. The CDR3 is made up of 15 amino acids. The CDR3 loop reads CASRRDSSLGTEAFF. The CDR3 nucleotides are TGCGCCAGCAGGAGGGACAGTTCGTTGGGAACTGAAGCTTTCTTT.

The sample holds a few counts of this clone. The chain recombines TRBV4-2 with TRBJ1-2; D remains unclear. Germline V gene data show CDR1 as LGHNA and CDR2 as YNFKEQ. The germline V and J ends were trimmed by 2 bases and 4 bases, with 11 bases remaining between them. CDR3 length: 14 amino acids. This chain's CDR3 is CASSQTRGSYGYTF. The CDR3 DNA reads TGTGCCAGCAGCCAAACAAGAGGATCCTATGGCTACACCTTC.

V gene TRBV19 combines with J gene TRBJ1-2; 7 bases are a match to TRBD1. In germline, CDR1 is LNHDA, CDR2 SQIVND (reference sequence). CDR3 size: 13 residues. V gave up 11 bases and J gave up 0 bases; unmatched junction bases: 6. Written as DNA, the CDR3 is TGTGCCTCCCTCGACAGGGCTAACTATGGCTACACCTTC. It is translated as CASLDRANYGYTF.

The chain recombines TRBV11-3 with TRBJ2-1, with D unresolved. The germline gives CDR1 SGHNT, CDR2 YENEEA. The CDR3 has 12 amino acids. The V and J ends lost 5 bases and 10 bases respectively, with 12 bases between them. The CDR3 loop reads CASSQTGFEQFF. In nucleotides, the CDR3 is TGTGCCAGCAGCCAAACGGGTTTCGAGCAGTTCTTC.

This chain links TRBV5-1 with TRBJ2-3; TRBD2 might be the D (5 bases). CDR1 SGHRS and CDR2 YFSETQ come from the germline V gene. Trimming removed 0 bases at V and 4 bases at J, with 15 bases between. The CDR3 loop spans 16 amino acids. In DNA, the CDR3 is TGCGCCAGCAGCTTGGGGACTGGCGCGAGGGCAGATACGCAGTATTTT. Its translation is CASSLGTGARADTQYF.

This clone was counted a single time. The rearrangement joins TRBV5-8 to TRBJ1-2; perhaps TRBD1 as D (6 bases). CDR1 and CDR2 from the germline V gene are SGHTS and YDEGEE. The V end was cut by 4 bases, the J end by 6 bases, with 16 bases between. This CDR3 contains 14 residues. This CDR3 is CASSRITGRDGYTF. The CDR3 DNA reads TGTGCCAGCAGCCGGATTACAGGGCGCGATGGCTACACCTTC.

CDR3 nucleotide sequence: TGTGCCAGCAGCTTAGGACAGAACTATGGCTACACCTTC. Its translation: CASSLGQNYGYTF. The rearrangement links TRBV7-2 to TRBJ1-2; D might be TRBD1 (5 bases). CDR1 is SGHTA and CDR2 is FQGNSA in the germline V gene. The CDR3 length is 13 residues. V gave up 1 base and J gave up 2 bases, with 5 bases separating them.

CDR3 DNA sequence: TGTGCCACCAGCAGTTCCCACGTGGAGGAAAAACTGTTTTTT. Protein sequence: CATSSSHVEEKLFF. The rearrangement uses TRBV15 and TRBJ1-4; no reliable D call. The V end lost 3 bases, the J end lost 8 bases, and 13 bases lay between the germline ends. The CDR3 runs 14 residues. The V gene's germline CDR1 is LNHNV and CDR2 YYDKDF (reference sequence).

Only one count was recorded for this clone. This sequence joins TRBV28 and TRBJ2-7, with D unclear. CDR1 is MDHEN, CDR2 SYDVKM, per germline. The CDR3 is 13 residues long. V lost 0 bases to trimming and J lost 4 bases, with 7 bases between them. CDR3 sequence: CASSLWGRYEQYF. The DNA for the CDR3 is TGTGCCAGCAGTTTATGGGGCCGGTACGAGCAGTACTTC.

Comments on this clone: At the DNA level, this CDR3 is encoded by other sequences in the same sample as well. The chain employs TRBV10-2 and TRBJ1-5, with D unclear. The CDR3 has 13 amino acids. Germline V gene sequence: CDR1 WSHSY, CDR2 SAAADI. V was cut by 0 bases and J by 5 bases, with 5 bases left in between. This CDR3 reads CASSESDYQPQHF. For the CDR3, the DNA is TGCGCCAGCAGTGAGTCGGACTATCAGCCCCAGCATTTT.

The J gene is TRBJ1-2, the V gene TRBV9; D may be TRBD1 (5 bases). The germline CDR1 and CDR2 sequences are SGDLS and YYNGEE. The V gene lost 3 bases and the J gene lost 0 bases, with 15 bases spanning the gap. The CDR3 has 16 amino acids. CDR3 residues: CASSALSGQANYGYTF. In DNA, the CDR3 is TGTGCCAGCAGCGCCCTCTCAGGGCAAGCTAACTATGGCTACACCTTC.

The table lists this clone with many counts. The genes are TRBV7-6 and TRBJ2-7, with D unclear. This CDR3 spans 12 amino acids. Germline V gives CDR1 SGHVS, CDR2 FNYEAQ. Trimming pared 6 bases from V and 5 bases from J, leaving 11 bases between. CDR3 region: CASSSVADEQYF. CDR3 DNA: TGTGCCAGCAGTTCGGTCGCGGACGAGCAGTACTTC.

CDR3 bases: TGTGCCAGCAGCACCCGGGCGCGTTTACCACACCACAGGGGGGAAAATGGCTACACCTTC. Its translation: CASSTRARLPHHRGENGYTF. The chain is built from TRBV7-9 and TRBJ1-2, with 8 bases that match TRBD1. Trimming cost V 5 bases and J 6 bases; bases outside gene matches: 26. Germline loops: CDR1 SEHNR, CDR2 FQNEAQ (reference sequence). The CDR3 is 20 amino acids. The complete variable domain, with remaining parts taken from reference TRBV7-9 and TRBJ1-2, reads DTGVSQNPRHKITKRGQNVTFRCDPISEHNRLYWYRQTLGQGPEFLTYFQNEAQLEKSRLLSDRFSAERPKGSFSTLEIQRTEQGDSAMYLCASSTRARLPHHRGENGYTFGSGTRLTVV.

The chain couples TRBV20-1 to TRBJ2-5; D remains unclear. The CDR3 consists of 15 residues. From germline, CDR1 is DFQATT and CDR2 SNEGSKA (reference sequence). V was shortened by 3 bases and J by 6 bases, with 20 bases between the two germline ends. The CDR3 DNA sequence: TGCAGTGCTAGTTATGGTCTGGGCATCGCACAGACCCAGTACTTC. Translation: CSASYGLGIAQTQYF.